Listed here is a single T cell receptor (beta chain). Its cognate antigen is unknown. This sample is part of a study of long-term antiretroviral therapy in people with HIV. Version v3.0 of the immunoSEQ assay was performed at survey level. Sequencing aimed at roughly 40,000-55,000 T-cell genomes per sample. Repertoires were generated with immunoSEQ multiplex PCR, while TCRdb's copy carries only in-frame clones and drops some. The sample lists 24,000 or so clones, 85% to 95% seen once, with less than 9.5% in the top ten. Findings and limits, study-wide: Diversity rose after ART but stayed below transplant donor controls.

Source: unsorted PBMCs, taken 7.6 years after starting antiretroviral therapy. This receptor was identified in a woman in her thirties or forties with HIV.

The CDR3 bases are TGTGCCAGCAGCTTAGGTGGGGGGGCCCGGGGCGAGCAGTACTTC. Its translation: CASSLGGGARGEQYF. The V gene is TRBV7-9, the J gene TRBJ2-7, with D tentatively TRBD2 (7 bases). CDR1 and CDR2 from the germline V gene are SEHNR and FQNEAQ (reference sequence). Between the trimmed V and J ends, which lost 1 base and 6 bases, there was a span of 16 bases. There are 15 residues in the CDR3.